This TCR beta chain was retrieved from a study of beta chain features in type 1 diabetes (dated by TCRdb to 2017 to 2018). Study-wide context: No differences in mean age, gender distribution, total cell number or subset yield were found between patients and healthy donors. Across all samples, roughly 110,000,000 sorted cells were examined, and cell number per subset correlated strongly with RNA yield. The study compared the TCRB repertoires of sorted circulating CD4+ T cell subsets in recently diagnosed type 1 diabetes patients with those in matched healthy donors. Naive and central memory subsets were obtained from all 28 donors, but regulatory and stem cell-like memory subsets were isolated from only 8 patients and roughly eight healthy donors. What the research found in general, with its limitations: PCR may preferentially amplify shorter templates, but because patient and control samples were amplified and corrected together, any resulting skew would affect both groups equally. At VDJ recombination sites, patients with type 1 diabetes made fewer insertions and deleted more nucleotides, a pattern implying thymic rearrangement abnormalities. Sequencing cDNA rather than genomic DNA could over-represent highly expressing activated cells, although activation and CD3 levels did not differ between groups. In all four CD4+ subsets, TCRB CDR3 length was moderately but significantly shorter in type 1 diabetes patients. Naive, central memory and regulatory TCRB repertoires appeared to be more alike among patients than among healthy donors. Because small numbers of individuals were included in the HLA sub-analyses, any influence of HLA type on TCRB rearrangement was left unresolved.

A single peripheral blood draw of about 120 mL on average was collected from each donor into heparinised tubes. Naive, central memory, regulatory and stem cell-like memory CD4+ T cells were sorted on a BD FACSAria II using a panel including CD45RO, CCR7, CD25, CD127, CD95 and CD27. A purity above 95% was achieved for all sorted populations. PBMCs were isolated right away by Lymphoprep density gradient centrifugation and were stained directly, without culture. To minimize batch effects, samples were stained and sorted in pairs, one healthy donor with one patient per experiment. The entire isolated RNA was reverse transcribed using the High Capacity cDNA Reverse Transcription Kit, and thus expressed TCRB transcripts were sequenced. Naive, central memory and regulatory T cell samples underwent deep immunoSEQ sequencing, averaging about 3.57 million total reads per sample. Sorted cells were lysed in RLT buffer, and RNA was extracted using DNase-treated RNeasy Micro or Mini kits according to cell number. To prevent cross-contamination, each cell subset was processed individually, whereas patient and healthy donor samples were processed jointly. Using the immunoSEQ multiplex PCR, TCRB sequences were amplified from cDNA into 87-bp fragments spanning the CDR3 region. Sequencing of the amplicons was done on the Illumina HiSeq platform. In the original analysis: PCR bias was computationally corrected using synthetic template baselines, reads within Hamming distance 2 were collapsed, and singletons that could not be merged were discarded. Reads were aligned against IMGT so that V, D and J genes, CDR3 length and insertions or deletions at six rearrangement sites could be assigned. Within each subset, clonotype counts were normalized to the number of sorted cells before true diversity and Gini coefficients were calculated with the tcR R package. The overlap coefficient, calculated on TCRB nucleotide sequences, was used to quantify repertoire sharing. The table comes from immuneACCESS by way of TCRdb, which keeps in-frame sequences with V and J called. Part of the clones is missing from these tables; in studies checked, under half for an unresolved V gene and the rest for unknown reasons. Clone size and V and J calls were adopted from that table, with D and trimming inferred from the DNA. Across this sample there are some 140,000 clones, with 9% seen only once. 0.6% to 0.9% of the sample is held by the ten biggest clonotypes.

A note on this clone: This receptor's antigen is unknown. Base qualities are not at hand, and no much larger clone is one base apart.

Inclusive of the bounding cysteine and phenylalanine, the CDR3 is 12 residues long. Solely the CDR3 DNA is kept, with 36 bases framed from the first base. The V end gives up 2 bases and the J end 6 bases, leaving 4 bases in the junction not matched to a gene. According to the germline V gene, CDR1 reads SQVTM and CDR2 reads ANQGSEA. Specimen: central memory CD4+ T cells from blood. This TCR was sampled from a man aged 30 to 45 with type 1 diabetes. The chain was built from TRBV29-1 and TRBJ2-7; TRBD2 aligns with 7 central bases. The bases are TGCAGCGTTGAACAGACTAGCCGCGAGCAGTACTTC. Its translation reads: CSVEQTSREQYF.